This T cell receptor beta chain originates from a study of cytomegalovirus exposure and HLA in healthy donors (dated by TCRdb to 2017 to 2019). Context from the whole study: An earlier analysis of fewer than 750 of the donors reported approximately 300 Gb of sequence data and 117 million unique TCR beta sequences obtained from some 170 million T cells. An early release covering roughly 640 HLA-typed donors comprised roughly 300 gigabases of sequencing data and approximately 80 million unique TCR sequences. Of the 300 to 450 genotyped donors, 70% to 90% were placed in the genetic ancestry cluster associated with self-reported Caucasian donors. The aim of the study was to test whether cataloging public T cell receptors could identify signatures of past pathogen exposure. The study used immunosequencing to profile the T cell repertoires of approximately 650 subjects and linked those repertoires to cytomegalovirus serostatus. Besides the first cohort of hundreds of subjects, a separate validation cohort made up of roughly 120 different subjects was used. To predict cytomegalovirus infection status, the study combined high-throughput TCR immunosequencing, statistical association of individual TCRs with disease status, and machine learning. A later analysis re-analyzed previously published TCR beta repertoires from 600 to 850 donors and added high-resolution HLA genotyping to study TCR occurrence patterns. Rather than drawing on any new phenotypic data, the later analysis identified candidate immune exposures from TCR beta sequences and the way those sequences occurred across donors. In an earlier analysis of 587 of the donors, high-throughput TCR beta sequencing was used to judge whether each TCR beta V gene segment behaved as functional or pseudogenic. Donor age, sex, ethnicity and CMV serostatus were collected together with the repertoire data. A later genetic analysis took genome-wide SNP genotypes for about 65% of the 666 donors and used that subset as a discovery cohort. All discovery cohort repertoires had been generated on a single sequencing platform. Class I and class II HLA loci were covered by the typing at four-digit resolution. Typing coverage varied by locus: roughly 620-630 donors for A, B, C, DRB1 and DQB1; around 560 for DQA1; about 600 for DPA1; approximately 450 for DPB1. Because of strong linkage in the cohort, 4 to 6 DR-DQ haplotypes were treated as single units for association and clustering. On average, about 240,000 unique TCR beta nucleotide sequences were sequenced per donor among 398 genotyped donors of the cohort, with approximately 18% of those sequences being non-productive.

The cohort was made up of 666 healthy bone marrow donors. All cohort members were sampled while nominally healthy, although unrecorded immune exposures were likely present. The donor was CMV seronegative and belonged to the group of 350 to 400 seronegative cohort members. Each donor provided a peripheral blood sample, and peripheral blood mononuclear cells were used for TCR beta sequencing. Genomic DNA was extracted from the blood cell samples with the Qiagen DNeasy Blood Extraction Kit. Beyond this particular receptor, the publication reports: A later genetic analysis reported fewer N-insertions in productive TCRs among donors in an Asian-associated ancestry cluster than the roughly 620-donor mean. In a later analysis, several top co-occurrence clusters were reported to appear linked to parvovirus B19, influenza, CMV and Epstein-Barr virus. When HLA alleles, especially DR and DQ, strongly co-occurred, attributing TCR associations to individual alleles was difficult. At a false discovery rate of 0.05, a later analysis linked under 20,000 TCR beta sequences to specific HLA alleles. According to a later analysis, TCR association rates differed among HLA loci, with DRB1 alleles showing the most associated TCRs and HLA-C alleles showing the fewest. An association between a missense DCLRE1C variant and V-gene and J-gene trimming of TCR beta chains was found in a later genetic analysis and replicated in an independent cohort. In a later analysis, HLA-associated TCR beta chains were found to be more clonally expanded and to have lower generation probabilities than equally common non-associated chains. Most CMV-associated TCR beta chains appeared to be HLA-restricted in a later analysis, and the HLA associations seemed to be driven largely by CMV exposure. It was suggested by the authors that the approach could potentially be generalized to other disease states and immunological phenotypes. Roughly uniform sequencing depth across donors was assumed in presence/absence analyses, although this assumption may not hold. Because counts were too low, seventeen rarely observed V segments, including chromosome 9 orphons, were left out of the earlier analysis of roughly 600 of the donors. The study gave a list of some 150 TCR beta chains associated with cytomegalovirus. A cluster of highly shared sequence variants was judged likely to represent a technical artifact of the sequencing pipeline. Some IMGT-functional V segments, including TRBV6-2 and TRBV6-3, could not be distinguished by the 87-base-pair reads and were therefore excluded. Three of the identified cytomegalovirus-associated TCR beta chains were confirmed in vitro to be specific for cytomegalovirus antigens. A further reported finding was that TCR beta sequences accurately predicted the HLA-A and HLA-B alleles for most subjects in the first cohort. The classifier was reported to diagnose cytomegalovirus status with high specificity and sensitivity in both the original cohort and the validation cohort. Linkage disequilibrium might explain the correlated functional status among segregating V segments, but an unknown experimental factor could not be ruled out. The only immune exposure information available for the cohort was CMV serostatus. This cohort had only TCR beta chains sequenced, and the lack of alpha or paired-chain data limited which features could be detected. Because some donors lacked HLA typing at each locus, the association tests relied only on the typed subset. In an earlier analysis of roughly 560 of the donors, most TCR beta V segments were observed in productive rearrangements about 87% or about 30% of the time, broadly matching IMGT annotations. Most TCR sequences were observed very rarely across donors, whereas some public TCRs were present in many individuals.

The method behind the library was the immunoSEQ multiplex PCR assay. The multiplex PCR relied on a mix of 60 forward primers for TCR Vbeta segments and 13 reverse primers for TCR Jbeta segments. The CDR3 region of rearranged TCR beta genes was amplified from genomic DNA by a multiplex PCR assay. Amplified TCR beta libraries were sequenced as 87-base-pair reads on the Illumina HiSeq System. As for how the authors treated the data: Across the 500 to 750 repertoires, a later analysis counted around 80 million unique TCR beta chains, around 11 million of which were shared by at least two donors. Raw reads were error-corrected and collapsed into unique sequences with a nearest-neighbor algorithm that merged closely related sequences to remove PCR and sequencing errors. Alignment of CDR3 sequences to IMGT reference sequences was used to assign V, D and J gene segments. Each retained sequence needed at least a six-nucleotide match to both a V gene segment and a J gene segment. A rearrangement counted as productive if the CDR3 had no stop codons and remained in frame with V and J, and every other rearrangement counted as non-productive. CDR3 was defined according to IMGT convention as the region running from the second conserved V-encoded cysteine to the conserved J-encoded phenylalanine. In an earlier analysis of more than 550 of the donors, sequences lacking an unambiguous match to a single V gene segment were excluded. In an earlier analysis of a few hundred of the donors, a V segment was called functional when productive rearrangements were above 56.7%, and segregating when the standard deviation between donors exceeded 5%. To diagnose cytomegalovirus status from the catalog of TCR beta chain sequences, a statistical classification framework was built. V and J gene assignment, in a later analysis, came from comparing TCR nucleotide sequences with IMGT/GENE-DB human TR gene sequences. Using the TCRdist pipeline, a later analysis assigned CDR3 sequences along with most-parsimonious VDJ recombination scenarios. In a later analysis, each TCR beta chain was defined by its CDR3 amino acid sequence together with its V-gene family, and reads lacking a unique V-gene family were excluded. To address suspected cross-contamination and a sequencing artifact, a later analysis removed around 600 highly shared, low-generation-probability nucleotide sequences. For each public chain, a later analysis derived a clonal expansion index from normalized ranks of inferred template counts within each repertoire. Generation probabilities in a later analysis came from a VDJ recombination model fitted to out-of-frame rearrangements, and those results were checked against IGoR. In a later analysis, TCR-TCR, TCR-HLA and TCR-CMV co-occurrence was scored with hypergeometric tests, and a repertoire-size bias correction was applied to TCR pairs. False discovery rates were estimated in a later analysis by permuting HLA or CMV assignments 20 times. A later analysis grouped co-occurring TCRs with DBSCAN, adding TCRdist sequence similarity when clustering within HLA-allele-positive subsets. Co-occurrence clustering excluded repertoires with fewer than 30,000 or more than 120,000 public chains, plus five with anomalous nucleotide sharing. Here the immuneACCESS table is served through TCRdb, limited to in-frame sequences with V and J called. Missing clones are a known gap in these copies; in checked studies unresolved V genes cover under half, and the rest lacks a known reason. D and trimming were read from the DNA, whereas the V and J calls and clone size are those reported in that table. For this sample, the table gives 150,000 or so clones. The ten largest clonotypes hold around 1.6% of the sample.

Remarks on this clone: What this receptor recognizes is not known.

Measured from the cysteine to the phenylalanine, the CDR3 is 14 residues long. The DNA shown is the 42-base CDR3, in frame from base 1. From the germline V gene, CDR1 is MNHNS and CDR2 is SASEGT. V is clipped by 6 bases and J by 2 bases, and the sequence between their germline boundaries is 14 bases long. The V and J genes are TRBV6-1 and TRBJ2-7; 6 matching bases give a weak D call of TRBD2. Sequencing input: PBMCs. The TCR sequence derives from a woman aged 50 to 65 in good health and CMV-seronegative. The base sequence is TGTGCCAGCAGACCGACGAGCGGGCCCTACGAGCAGTACTTC. The translation is CASRPTSGPYEQYF.